These T cell receptor beta chains were read from a single sample in a study of metastatic and nonmetastatic thyroid tumors. Using MiXCR, TCRdb re-called clones from the PCR reads. The table has 80,000 to 85,000 clones, under 15% seen once. Sequencing input: tumor tissue. The receptors shown here come from a female donor with papillary thyroid cancer or a benign thyroid nodule (not recorded which). Some clones in this sample may be carry-over from other donors' samples. CDR3s include the opening cysteine and the closing phenylalanine or tryptophan. D genes are given only for firm matches.

J,length,D,V,CDR3
TRBJ2-7,14,TRBD2,TRBV2,CASIGLAGSAEQYF
TRBJ1-5,12,-,TRBV5-1,CASSPAGQPQHF
TRBJ2-1,10,-,TRBV19,CASSKGEQFF
TRBJ2-4,13,TRBD1,TRBV11-1,CASSYRGRDIQYF
TRBJ1-2,14,-,TRBV29-1,CSVSSGQPGGGYTF
TRBJ1-2,17,-,TRBV5-1,CASSLDTQRGFIYGYTF
TRBJ2-7,14,-,TRBV15,CATSRLGGSYEQYF
TRBJ1-1,16,-,TRBV5-6,CASSCRTDERNTEAFF
TRBJ2-4,16,-,TRBV5-1,CASSLGFTSAGNIQYF
TRBJ2-7,15,-,TRBV27,CATRLATPQAYEQCF
TRBJ2-7,13,-,TRBV11-2,CASSLISSRGQYF
TRBJ1-2,13,-,TRBV19,CASTSRTVYGYTF
TRBJ2-2,16,TRBD1,TRBV24-1,CATSDFTGGGTGELFF